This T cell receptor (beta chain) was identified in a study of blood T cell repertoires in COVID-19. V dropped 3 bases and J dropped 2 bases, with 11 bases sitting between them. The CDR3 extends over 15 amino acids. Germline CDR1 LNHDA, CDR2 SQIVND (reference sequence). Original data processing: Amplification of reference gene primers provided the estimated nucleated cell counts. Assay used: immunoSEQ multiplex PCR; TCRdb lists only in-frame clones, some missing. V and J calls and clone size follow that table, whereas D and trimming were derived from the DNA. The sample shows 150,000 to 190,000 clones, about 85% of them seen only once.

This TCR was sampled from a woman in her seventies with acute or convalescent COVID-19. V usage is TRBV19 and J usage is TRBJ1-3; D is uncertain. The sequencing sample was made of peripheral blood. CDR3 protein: CASSIRSAAGNTIYF. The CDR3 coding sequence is TGTGCCAGTAGTATCCGGTCTGCTGCTGGAAACACCATATATTTT.